This TCR beta chain emerged from a study of beta chain features in type 1 diabetes. Whole-study findings and limits: cDNA-based sequencing might over-represent cells highly expressing TCR.

What was sequenced were expressed TCRB transcripts, since all of the isolated RNA had been reverse transcribed. Using immunoSEQ multiplex PCR, the repertoire was profiled, and TCRdb retains in-frame clones only, with some absent. The table shows roughly 400,000 clones, with 14% occurring only once. To note about this clone: What it recognizes is unknown.

Germline V lookup: CDR1 SGHTA, CDR2 FQGNSA. The CDR3 spans 16 residues. The junction had 10 bases not matched to a gene; V was cut back by 6 bases and J by 1 base. This clonotype was obtained from a man under 40 in good health. The rearrangement joins TRBV7-2 to TRBJ1-1; 8 bases match TRBD1. Sequenced input: naive CD4+ T cells from blood. CDR3 region: CASRTQGGMTNTEAFF. CDR3 in DNA: TGTGCCAGCAGGACACAGGGGGGAATGACGAACACTGAAGCTTTCTTT. Supplemented by reference TRBV7-2 and TRBJ1-1, the full variable domain reads GAGVSQSPSNKVTEKGKDVELRCDPISGHTALYWYRQSLGQGLEFLIYFQGNSAPDKSGLPSDRFSAERTGGSVSTLTIQRTQQEDSAVYLCASRTQGGMTNTEAFFGQGTRLTVV.